This TCR beta chain was recorded in a study of shared clonotypes between healthy human individuals. Whole-study context: Used for every donor were three CD4 naive, three CD4 memory, two CD8 naive and one CD8 memory plate. Whole-study findings and limits: Sequencing of the sorted subsets was shown by rarefaction to be incomplete despite large depth. Generally, naive subsets came out with larger estimated richness than memory subsets.

This clone has just a few counts. Its cognate antigen is unknown. With a far larger clone one base away, a read error is the likely cause. The donor population consisted of healthy HIV-negative adults with no recent acute infections or vaccinations. Germline V gene data show CDR1 as SEHNR and CDR2 as FQNEAQ (reference sequence). The CDR3 is made up of 12 amino acids. The V end lost 6 bases, the J end lost 0 bases, and 3 bases lay between the germline ends. The table came from immunoSEQ multiplex PCR; TCRdb's copy has only in-frame clones and leaves some out. The profile shows under 350,000 clones, around 86% of them singletons.

The sample taken for sequencing was memory CD8+ T cells sorted from blood. The subset was: CD45RO+ cells pooled with CCR7-negative TemRA cells. This rearrangement joins TRBV7-9 to TRBJ1-3; D unresolved. The source of this sequence is a man between 18 and 35 years old in good health. CDR3 protein: CASSNSGNTIYF. The DNA for the CDR3 is TGTGCCAGCAGTAACTCTGGAAACACCATATATTTT.